This T cell receptor beta chain stems from a study of T-cell memory formation after mild COVID-19. Overall study: Across donors, TCR clusters were largely donor specific. Regarding the study as a whole: That cross-reactive memory joined was suggested by some responding clones appearing in pre-infection memory. Day 15 to 85 contracting clones showed balanced CD4/CD8; later expanders leaned CD4+. Contracting CD8+ clones were enriched in EMRA, CD4+ mainly in CM and EM.

TCRdb passed the 5' RACE reads through MiXCR, listing each CDR3 protein once. This repertoire shows more than 250,000 distinct CDR3 sequences, roughly 17% found once; its top ten account for around 23%. The CDR3 length is 12 residues. V was pared by 7 bases and J by 3 bases, with 1 base of the junction left unmatched. Germline lookup yields CDR1 MNHEY and CDR2 SVGEGT. Notes on this clonotype: Its target is not known.

This rearrangement joins TRBV6-2 or TRBV6-3 to TRBJ2-7; TRBD1 agrees at 9 bases. The TCR was taken from a man between 18 and 35 years old who had mild COVID-19 (a few samples of this study predate the infection). Cell type and time point are not known. Specimen: PBMCs or a T cell subset sorted from them (not recorded which). As DNA, the CDR3 is TGTGCCAGCACGACAGGGGGCTACGAGCAGTACTTC. Translating it yields CASTTGGYEQYF.